A single sample is the source of the 17 T cell receptor beta chains below, sequenced in a study of blood T cell repertoires in COVID-19. Measured with immunoSEQ multiplex PCR; TCRdb has only the in-frame clones, and not every one. The data contain about 330,000 clones, about 88% of them singletons. Sequenced sample: PBMCs or T cells enriched from blood (not recorded which). These receptors came from a woman in her twenties or thirties who had recovered from COVID-19.

The chain carries TRBV5-4 and TRBJ1-2; 7 bases map to TRBD1. V trimming: 2 bases; J trimming: 0 bases; junction bases outside the gene matches: 4. This CDR3 spans 15 amino acids. In germline, CDR1 is SGHNT, CDR2 YYREEE (reference sequence). DNA of the CDR3: TGTGCCAGCAGCTTACCAGACAGGGCTAACTATGGCTACACCTTC. Its protein is CASSLPDRANYGYTF.

This sequence joins TRBV28 and TRBJ1-2; no clear D. Germline V gives CDR1 MDHEN, CDR2 SYDVKM. Trimming left V 5 bases short and J 7 bases short, with 20 bases between. This CDR3 has 15 amino acids. The CDR3 DNA reads TGTGCCAGCAGTCGTGGAGAGGGCTATTGGGGTGGCTACACCTTC. It encodes CASSRGEGYWGGYTF.

This sequence joins TRBV7-9 and TRBJ1-3, with no clear D. This CDR3 has 15 residues. Trimming removed 1 base at V and 0 bases at J, with 7 bases between. The germline V gene has CDR1 SEHNR and CDR2 FQNEAQ (reference sequence). CDR3 coding DNA: TGTGCCAGCAGCTTAGTCTCCGGCTCTGGAAACACCATATATTTT. This codes for CASSLVSGSGNTIYF.

This sequence joins TRBV3-1 (or the pseudogene TRBV3-2) and TRBJ2-7, with 7 positions matching TRBD2. The CDR3 consists of 16 residues. Germline V gives CDR1 LGHDT, CDR2 YNNKEL (reference sequence). V trimming: 4 bases; J trimming: 0 bases; junction bases outside the gene matches: 9. The CDR3 DNA follows: TGTGCCAGCAGCCCCCTCCCCGGGACTATCTCCTACGAGCAGTACTTC. Translation: CASSPLPGTISYEQYF.

This chain links TRBV4-2 with TRBJ1-2, with 10 bases fitting TRBD1. This CDR3 region has 16 residues. J gave up 0 bases and V 1 base, and 2 bases lay outside the gene matches. Germline CDR1 is LGHNA and CDR2 is YNFKEQ. CDR3 DNA: TGTGCCAGCAGCCAAGGGACAGGGGGAGCTAACTATGGCTACACCTTC. Protein: CASSQGTGGANYGYTF.

V usage is TRBV5-1 and J usage is TRBJ1-2; D not certain. Trimming took 1 base from V and 6 from J, leaving 10 bases between them. Germline V CDR1 and CDR2: SGHRS, YFSETQ. This CDR3 has 13 amino acids. DNA of the CDR3: TGCGCCAGCAGCTTGTGGCAGAATAATGGCTACACCTTC. Translating it yields CASSLWQNNGYTF.

As for this clone: One end of the junction fails to match germline, which may point to a read error. The chain couples TRBV28 to TRBJ2-3; 7 nucleotides match TRBD2. The CDR3 totals 18 residues. CDR1 and CDR2 from the germline V gene are MDHEN and SYDVKM. CDR3 sequence: CASSFLGLSLGGVEPAGF. CDR3 coding DNA: TGTGCCAGCAGTTTTCTCGGACTGTCTCTGGGGGGGGTAGAGCCAGCAGGTTTT. Based on the CDR3 plus reference TRBV28 and TRBJ2-3, the full variable domain is DVKVTQSSRYLVKRTGEKVFLECVQDMDHENMFWYRQDPGLGLRLIYFSYDVKMKEKGDIPEGYSVSREKKERFSLILESASTNQTSMYLCASSFLGLSLGGVEPAGFGPGTRLTVL.

J is TRBJ2-1 and V is TRBV15; D gene ambiguous. Trimming removed 4 bases from V and 4 bases from J, with 2 bases in between. This CDR3 is 11 amino acids long. Germline V CDR1 and CDR2: LNHNV, YYDKDF (reference sequence). CDR3 bases: TGTGCCACCAGCACTTACAATGAGCAGTTCTTC. This sequence encodes CATSTYNEQFF.

The chain has TRBV27 and TRBJ1-6; possible D gene TRBD1, 6 bases. The CDR3 spans 17 residues. The germline gives CDR1 MNHEY, CDR2 SMNVEV (reference sequence). V shed 2 bases and J shed 10 bases, with 21 bases lying between them. The DNA of the CDR3 is TGTGCCAGCAGTTTAAGGGTCAGGGGTCCTCCAAGGTCACCCCTCCACTTT. It encodes CASSLRVRGPPRSPLHF.

The rearrangement links TRBV14 to TRBJ2-7, with no clear D. This CDR3 contains 17 residues. V lost 1 base and J lost 0, with 16 bases in between. Germline values: CDR1 SGHDN, CDR2 FVKESK. The CDR3 here is CASSQVYQATPSYEQYF. In DNA, the CDR3 is TGTGCCAGCAGCCAAGTATACCAGGCCACCCCCTCCTACGAGCAGTACTTC.

The V call is TRBV10-3, the J call TRBJ1-3; 7 bases are shared with TRBD1. Germline values: CDR1 ENHRY, CDR2 SYGVKD. Trimming cost V 0 bases and J 4 bases; bases outside gene matches: 3. The CDR3 runs 15 residues. In DNA, the CDR3 is TGTGCCATCAGTGAGTCGCAGGGGGTCGGAAACACCATATATTTT. Translated: CAISESQGVGNTIYF.

This clone was detected once. V gene TRBV19 combines with J gene TRBJ1-5; the match to TRBD1 covers 7 bases. V was clipped by 7 bases and J by 1 base; unmatched bases: 13. This CDR3 contains 17 residues. Germline CDR1 reads LNHDA; CDR2 reads SQIVND (reference sequence). In nucleotides, the CDR3 is TGTGCCAGTAAAGGCAGGGGGTCGGTAGTCAGCAATCAGCCCCAGCATTTT. It translates to CASKGRGSVVSNQPQHF.

The chain recombines TRBV24-1 with TRBJ2-3; 8 nucleotides align to TRBD1. Looked up from germline, CDR1 is KGHDR and CDR2 is SFDVKD. CDR3 size: 16 residues. After removal of 0 bases from V and 2 bases from J, the junction contained 3 bases not matched to a gene. The CDR3 protein is CATSDLGDRHTDTQYF. The CDR3 DNA sequence: TGTGCCACCAGTGATTTGGGGGACAGGCACACAGATACGCAGTATTTT.

The chain recombines TRBV24-1 with TRBJ1-5, with D uncertain. The CDR3 has 13 residues. Germline CDR1 and CDR2: KGHDR and SFDVKD. The ends were cut back, 5 bases at V and 1 base at J, with 5 bases in the middle. As DNA, the CDR3 is TGTGCCACCAGTGCCCAGAGCAATCAGCCCCAGCATTTT. Translation gives CATSAQSNQPQHF.

The rearrangement joins TRBV5-6 to TRBJ1-2; D is perhaps TRBD1 (6 bases). The CDR3 loop spans 15 amino acids. The germline V gene encodes CDR1 SGHDT and CDR2 YYEEEE. Trimming cost V 1 base and J 7 bases, with 17 bases left between them. CDR3 bases: TGTGCCAGCAGCTTGAGCGGTCAGGGGACGGGTGGCTACACCTTC. Encoded protein: CASSLSGQGTGGYTF.

The rearrangement uses TRBV10-2 and TRBJ2-2; possible D gene TRBD2, 6 bases. The germline V and J ends were trimmed by 6 bases and 3 bases, with 8 bases remaining between them. This CDR3 has 13 residues. Germline V lookup: CDR1 WSHSY, CDR2 SAAADI. The CDR3 sequence: CASSGTHTGELFF. The CDR3 DNA reads TGCGCCAGCAGCGGGACTCACACCGGGGAGCTGTTTTTT.

In its sample, this clone was seen once. The chain carries TRBV30 and TRBJ2-3; 11 nucleotides align to TRBD1. Germline loops: CDR1 GTSNPN, CDR2 SVGIG (reference sequence). Trimming removed 6 bases from V and 5 bases from J; junction bases left unmatched: 7. The CDR3 consists of 14 residues. This CDR3 is CACPGTGGQDTQYF. CDR3 sequence (DNA): TGTGCCTGCCCCGGGACAGGGGGACAAGATACGCAGTATTTT.